Shown below are 3 T cell receptor beta chains from a single sample sequenced in a study of cytomegalovirus exposure and HLA in healthy donors (TCRdb year 2017). The library was made by the immunoSEQ multiplex PCR assay. TCRdb mirrors the immuneACCESS table, restricted to in-frame sequences. Some clones are absent from its copies; in checked studies, under half trace to an unresolved V gene, and the reason for the others is unknown. This sample gives under 250,000 clones in total; more than 85% of them show up just once. The ten largest clones represent 12% of the sample. Sequencing was carried out using PBMCs. These TCRs come from a man in his late teens or twenties in good health and CMV-seropositive.

The V call is TRBV5-1, the J call TRBJ2-7; no reliable D call. The CDR3 runs to 13 residues. Germline CDR1 SGHRS, CDR2 YFSETQ. V dropped 1 base and J dropped 4 bases, with 9 bases sitting between them. CDR3 nucleotide sequence: TGCGCCAGCAGCTTGCAGACCAATTACGAGCAGTACTTC. Amino acids: CASSLQTNYEQYF.

The chain couples TRBV27 to TRBJ2-2, with TRBD1 identical over 8 bases. The V gene end was trimmed by 2 bases and the J gene end by 7 bases; junction bases not matched to a gene: 6. There are 15 residues in the CDR3. In germline, CDR1 is MNHEY, CDR2 SMNVEV (reference sequence). The CDR3, as DNA: TGTGCCAGCAGTTTAGTGTCAGGGGGCATCGGGGAGCTGTTTTTT. It encodes CASSLVSGGIGELFF.

This chain joins TRBV2 and TRBJ2-7; tentative D call: TRBD2 (6 bases). V shed 6 bases and J shed 0 bases, with 9 bases lying between them. CDR1 is SNHLY, CDR2 FYNNEI, per germline. The CDR3 covers 13 residues. CDR3 sequence: CASRGDSSYEQYF. The CDR3, as DNA: TGTGCCAGCAGGGGGGACTCCTCCTACGAGCAGTACTTC.